This T cell receptor (beta chain) appears in the sequencing data of a study of blood T cell repertoires in COVID-19. Overall study: From T cells, B-cell-depleted T cells, or PBMCs came the material, which was cDNA or gDNA.

Assay used: immunoSEQ multiplex PCR; TCRdb lists only in-frame clones, some missing. The repertoire holds roughly 200,000 clones, with 80% to 90% as singletons. The CDR3 length is 14 residues. Germline-derived CDR1 and CDR2 are SEHNR and FQNEAQ (reference sequence). V dropped 3 bases and J dropped 5 bases, with 14 bases sitting between them. This chain connects TRBV7-9 to TRBJ2-7; tentatively, D is TRBD1 (6 bases). The sequence came from a man aged 60-69 years who had recovered from COVID-19. The material sequenced was peripheral blood. CDR3 sequence reads: CASSFGPGANEQYF. The CDR3, as DNA: TGTGCCAGCAGCTTCGGCCCAGGGGCCAACGAGCAGTACTTC.